The clone carrying this T cell receptor beta chain was picked up a small number of times. The antigen is undetermined. V lost 6 bases and J lost 1; bases outside the gene matches: 3. Germline V gene data show CDR1 as LNHDA and CDR2 as SQIVND (reference sequence). The CDR3 runs 15 residues. This record belongs to a study of cytomegalovirus exposure and HLA in healthy donors. The study, taken as a whole, reports: An observed cluster of highly shared sequence variants was recorded as a likely sequencing artifact.

PCR used 60 Vbeta primers and 13 Jbeta primers. Some clones are missing from TCRdb's copy, which holds only in-frame ones; the method was immunoSEQ multiplex PCR. This table has around 140,000 clones, roughly three quarters appearing once. The sequencing sample was made of PBMCs. The sequence was obtained from a female donor in good health and CMV-seronegative. This sequence joins TRBV19 and TRBJ1-5, with 10 nucleotides matching TRBD1. The CDR3 here is CASRTGGRSNQPQHF. For the CDR3, the DNA is TGTGCCAGTAGGACAGGGGGCAGGAGCAATCAGCCCCAGCATTTT.